The T cell receptor beta chain under discussion was sequenced for a study of T cell responses to AZD1222 COVID-19 vaccine. Germline CDR1 and CDR2: SGHAT and FQNNGV. The CDR3 extends over 13 amino acids. The ends were cut back, 8 bases at V and 2 bases at J, with 13 bases in the middle. On this clone itself: As yet, its antigen is unknown.

Study results and limitations: The CD4 TCRs associated with vaccination extended across spike and predominated at 160-218 and 743-854. AZD1222 recipients seropositive at baseline numbered only 5 to 7. Repertoires were sampled only after the peak T cell response. Two AZD1222 administrations were followed by greater Spike-specific TCR breadth and depth.

TCRdb's copy holds only in-frame clones and misses some; the assay was immunoSEQ multiplex PCR. The sample carries about 110,000 clones, about 90% recorded once. The TCR was taken from an adult in good health. This rearrangement joins TRBV11-2 to TRBJ2-7; a weak D match, TRBD1 (5 bases). Specimen: peripheral blood, collected on day 0 of AZD1222 vaccination. The CDR3 loop reads CASGGDSPYEQYF. The CDR3 DNA reads TGTGCCAGCGGCGGTGACAGTCCCTACGAGCAGTACTTC.